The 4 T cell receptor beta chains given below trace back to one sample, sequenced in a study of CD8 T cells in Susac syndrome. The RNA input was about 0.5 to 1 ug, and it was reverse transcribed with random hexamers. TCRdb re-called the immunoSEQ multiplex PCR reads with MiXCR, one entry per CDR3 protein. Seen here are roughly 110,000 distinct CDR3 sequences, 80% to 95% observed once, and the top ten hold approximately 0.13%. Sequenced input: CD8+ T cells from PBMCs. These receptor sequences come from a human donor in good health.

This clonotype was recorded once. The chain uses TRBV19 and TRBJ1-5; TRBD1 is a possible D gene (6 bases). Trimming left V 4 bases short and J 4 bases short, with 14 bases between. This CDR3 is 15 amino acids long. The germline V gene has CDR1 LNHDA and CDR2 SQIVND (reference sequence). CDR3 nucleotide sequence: TGTGCCAGTAGTACCCCCGGACAGCTTAATCAGCCCCAGCATTTT. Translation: CASSTPGQLNQPQHF.

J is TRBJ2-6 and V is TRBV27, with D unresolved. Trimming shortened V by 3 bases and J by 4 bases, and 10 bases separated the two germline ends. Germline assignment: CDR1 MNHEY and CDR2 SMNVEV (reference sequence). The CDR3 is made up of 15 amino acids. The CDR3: CASSLIGSGANVLTF. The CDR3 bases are TGTGCCAGCAGTTTGATAGGGTCCGGGGCCAACGTCCTGACTTTC.

The chain's CDR3 is CASSSRGTLDNEQFF. The CDR3 coding sequence is TGTGCCAGCAGCTCAAGGGGGACCTTAGACAATGAGCAGTTCTTC. The chain carries TRBV7-8 and TRBJ2-1; D might be TRBD1 (6 bases). The CDR3 spans 15 residues. V lost 4 bases and J 5 bases, leaving 15 bases between the germline ends. Germline values: CDR1 SGHVS, CDR2 FQNEAQ.

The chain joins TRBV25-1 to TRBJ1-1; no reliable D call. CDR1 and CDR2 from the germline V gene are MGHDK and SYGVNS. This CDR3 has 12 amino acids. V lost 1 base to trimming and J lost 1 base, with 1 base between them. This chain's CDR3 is CASSEWNTEAFF. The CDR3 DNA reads TGTGCCAGCAGTGAATGGAACACTGAAGCTTTCTTT.